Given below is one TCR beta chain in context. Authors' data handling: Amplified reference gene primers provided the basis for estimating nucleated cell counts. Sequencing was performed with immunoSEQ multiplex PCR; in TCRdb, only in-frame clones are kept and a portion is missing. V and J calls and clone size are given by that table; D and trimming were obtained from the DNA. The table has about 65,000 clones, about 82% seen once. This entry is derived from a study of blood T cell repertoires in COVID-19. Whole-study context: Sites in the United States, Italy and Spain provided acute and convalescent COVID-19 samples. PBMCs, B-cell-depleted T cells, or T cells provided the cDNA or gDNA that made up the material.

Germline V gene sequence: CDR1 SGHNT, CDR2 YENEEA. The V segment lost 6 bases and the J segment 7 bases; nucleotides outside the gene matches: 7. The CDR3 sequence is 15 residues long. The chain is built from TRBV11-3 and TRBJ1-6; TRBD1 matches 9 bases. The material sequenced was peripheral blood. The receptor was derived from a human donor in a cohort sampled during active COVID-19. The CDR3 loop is CASRTGGDRNSPLHF. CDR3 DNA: TGTGCCAGCAGAACAGGGGGCGACAGGAATTCACCCCTCCACTTT. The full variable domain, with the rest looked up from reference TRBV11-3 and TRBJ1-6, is EAGVVQSPRYKIIEKKQPVAFWCNPISGHNTLYWYLQNLGQGPELLIRYENEEAVDDSQLPKDRFSAERLKGVDSTLKIQPAELGDSAVYLCASRTGGDRNSPLHFGNGTRLTVT.